One sample yielded the 24 T cell receptor beta chains listed below, sequenced in a study of cytomegalovirus exposure and HLA in healthy donors. Here immunoSEQ multiplex PCR was the method, and the copy in TCRdb shows in-frame clones only, minus some. The sample carries 100,000 to 150,000 clones, about 90% recorded once. The specimen was PBMCs. The receptors originated from a woman between 18 and 29 years old in good health and CMV-seronegative.

This chain joins TRBV2 and TRBJ2-1; maybe TRBD1 (7 bases). Per the germline V gene, CDR1 is SNHLY and CDR2 is FYNNEI. Deletions cut 7 bases from V and 3 bases from J, with 19 bases between. The CDR3 length is 16 residues. The CDR3 bases are TGTGCCAGCATCTTTCGCAGGGGGGATAACTACAATGAGCAGTTCTTC. As protein: CASIFRRGDNYNEQFF.

The V gene is TRBV5-4, the J gene TRBJ2-7; the match to TRBD2 covers 10 bases. Trimming at V came to 0 bases and at J to 9 bases, leaving 9 bases not matched to a gene. There are 15 residues in the CDR3. Germline V CDR1 and CDR2: SGHNT, YYREEE (reference sequence). Here the CDR3 reads CASSLALAGVVVQYF. CDR3 DNA: TGTGCCAGCAGCTTGGCTCTAGCGGGGGTAGTGGTGCAGTACTTC.

The chain links TRBV19 to TRBJ2-5, with D possibly matching TRBD1 (7 bases). Trimming cost V 7 bases and J 4 bases, with 28 bases left between them. The CDR3 has 18 amino acids. CDR1 and CDR2 (germline): LNHDA, SQIVND (reference sequence). The CDR3 nucleotides are TGTGCCAGTACCCGCACACTGAGGGGGCGCGGGGCGGGAGAGACCCAGTACTTC. Amino acids: CASTRTLRGRGAGETQYF. Complete variable domain (other parts from reference TRBV19 and TRBJ2-5): DGGITQSPKYLFRKEGQNVTLSCEQNLNHDAMYWYRQDPGQGLRLIYYSQIVNDFQKGDIAEGYSVSREKKESFPLTVTSAQKNPTAFYLCASTRTLRGRGAGETQYFGPGTRLLVL.

The V and J genes are TRBV30 and TRBJ2-7; TRBD2 agrees at 8 bases. Germline assignment: CDR1 GTSNPN and CDR2 SVGIG (reference sequence). The CDR3 loop spans 16 amino acids. J was trimmed by 6 bases and V by 1 base; bases with no gene match: 14. CDR3: CAWSARAGGRSREQYF. CDR3 bases: TGTGCCTGGAGTGCGAGGGCGGGAGGCCGGTCACGCGAGCAGTACTTC.

The chain is built from TRBV10-3 and TRBJ2-7; 8 nucleotides line up with TRBD1. Germline CDR1 ENHRY, CDR2 SYGVKD. Trimming took 6 bases from V and 2 from J; bases not matched to a gene: 12. This CDR3 region has 16 residues. The CDR3 sequence is CAISDPPATGAYEQYF. The CDR3 nucleotides are TGTGCCATCAGCGACCCCCCGGCGACAGGGGCCTACGAGCAGTACTTC.

V and J are TRBV2 and TRBJ1-5, with 9 bases aligning to TRBD1. With 8 bases clipped from V and 2 bases from J, the junction kept 7 bases outside the gene matches. The germline CDR1 and CDR2 sequences are SNHLY and FYNNEI. The CDR3 covers 15 residues. The CDR3 sequence is CASSGQGTGNQPQHF. In DNA form, the CDR3 reads TGTGCCAGCTCGGGACAGGGAACGGGCAATCAGCCCCAGCATTTT.

The gene calls are TRBV28 and TRBJ1-2, with 7 nucleotides matching TRBD1. The trim removed 5 bases at V and 0 bases at J, leaving 6 bases unmatched. The CDR3 covers 15 residues. The germline V gene has CDR1 MDHEN and CDR2 SYDVKM. CDR3 DNA: TGTGCCAGCAGTCAAACAGGGACAGCTAACTATGGCTACACCTTC. Translated, it gives CASSQTGTANYGYTF.

The chain uses TRBV5-1 and TRBJ2-3, with D perhaps TRBD1 (6 bases). Trimming stripped 3 bases from V and 2 bases from J, with 13 bases between. Per the germline V gene, CDR1 is SGHRS and CDR2 is YFSETQ. This CDR3 is 15 amino acids long. Here the CDR3 DNA reads TGCGCCAGCAGCTCAGGCAGGGGAACCACAGATACGCAGTATTTT. This gives the protein CASSSGRGTTDTQYF.

This rearrangement joins TRBV10-1 to TRBJ1-1, with TRBD1 matching 12 bases. V shed 4 bases and J 10 bases; nucleotides not matched to a gene: 4. CDR3 length: 13 amino acids. The germline V gene encodes CDR1 WNHNN and CDR2 SYGVQD (reference sequence). The chain's CDR3 is CASSGGTGGRAFF. The CDR3 coding sequence is TGCGCCAGCAGTGGTGGGACAGGGGGCCGAGCTTTCTTT.

V gene TRBV19 combines with J gene TRBJ2-1, with no clear D. CDR1 LNHDA and CDR2 SQIVND come from the germline V gene (reference sequence). Trimming took off 9 bases at V and 4 bases at J, with 16 bases between the two ends. This CDR3 has 14 residues. Written as DNA, the CDR3 is TGTGCCAGCAGATACCTCACAAATTACAATGAGCAGTTCTTC. Its protein is CASRYLTNYNEQFF. The full variable domain, in which reference TRBV19 and TRBJ2-1 provide the parts outside the CDR3, is DGGITQSPKYLFRKEGQNVTLSCEQNLNHDAMYWYRQDPGQGLRLIYYSQIVNDFQKGDIAEGYSVSREKKESFPLTVTSAQKNPTAFYLCASRYLTNYNEQFFGPGTRLTVL.

This clone was detected once. The chain carries TRBV6-5 and TRBJ2-3; D gene uncertain. V was cut by 0 bases and J by 0 bases, with 4 bases left in between. CDR1 is MNHEY, CDR2 SVGAGI, per germline. The length of the CDR3 is 14 residues. For the CDR3, the DNA is TGTGCCAGCAGTTACTCACTGAGCACAGATACGCAGTATTTT. It codes for CASSYSLSTDTQYF.

This chain connects TRBV27 to TRBJ1-2; D is uncertain. V shed 8 bases and J shed 3 bases, with 19 bases lying between them. CDR1 and CDR2 (germline): MNHEY, SMNVEV (reference sequence). The CDR3 is 15 residues long. The CDR3: CASLGGEGFHYGYTF. CDR3 DNA: TGTGCCAGCCTGGGCGGGGAAGGGTTCCACTATGGCTACACCTTC.

V is TRBV4-2 and J is TRBJ1-5; D unclear. The germline gives CDR1 LGHNA, CDR2 YNFKEQ. This CDR3 is 14 amino acids long. V dropped 5 bases and J dropped 3 bases, with 11 bases sitting between them. CDR3 amino acids: CASSSLGANQPQHF. The CDR3 DNA is TGTGCCAGCAGCTCACTGGGAGCCAATCAGCCCCAGCATTTT.

The chain has TRBV12-5 and TRBJ2-7, with 9 bases identical to TRBD1. This CDR3 comprises 17 residues. Germline lookup yields CDR1 LGHNT and CDR2 FRNRAP. The V and J ends lost 4 bases and 0 bases, in that order; junction bases with no gene match: 10. The CDR3: CASGSPSGTGPSYEQYF. The CDR3 coding sequence is TGTGCTAGTGGTTCACCATCCGGGACAGGGCCCTCCTACGAGCAGTACTTC. The whole variable domain, filled in from reference TRBV12-5 and TRBJ2-7, reads DARVTQTPRHKVTEMGQEVTMRCQPILGHNTVFWYRQTMMQGLELLAYFRNRAPLDDSGMPKDRFSAEMPDATLATLKIQPSEPRDSAVYFCASGSPSGTGPSYEQYFGPGTRLTVT.

This sequence joins TRBV11-3 and TRBJ1-2; 9 nucleotides match TRBD1. The CDR3 runs 11 residues. CDR1 SGHNT and CDR2 YENEEA come from the germline V gene. V trimming: 10 bases; J trimming: 6 bases; junction bases outside the gene matches: 3. The CDR3 loop is CATRQGDGYTF. CDR3 bases: TGTGCCACCAGACAGGGGGATGGCTACACCTTC.

The chain recombines TRBV4-2 with TRBJ2-7, with D tentatively TRBD1 (5 bases). The V and J ends lost 6 bases and 3 bases respectively, with 12 bases between them. Germline V gene lookup returns CDR1 LGHNA and CDR2 YNFKEQ. This CDR3 has 13 residues. CDR3 in amino acids: CASSPSRGYEQYF. CDR3 sequence (DNA): TGTGCCAGCAGTCCAAGTAGGGGCTACGAGCAGTACTTC.

CDR3 in amino acids: CAWSEEPRGGELFF. The DNA for the CDR3 is TGTGCCTGGAGTGAGGAGCCTCGCGGCGGGGAGCTGTTTTTT. The gene calls are TRBV30 and TRBJ2-2; no firm D call. Trimming took off 1 base at V and 7 bases at J, with 13 bases between the two ends. Germline V gene lookup returns CDR1 GTSNPN and CDR2 SVGIG (reference sequence). CDR3 length: 14 amino acids. Full variable domain (rest looked up from reference TRBV30 and TRBJ2-2): SQTIHQWPATLVQPVGSPLSLECTVEGTSNPNLYWYRQAAGRGLQLLFYSVGIGQISSEVPQNLSASRPQDRQFILSSKKLLLSDSGFYLCAWSEEPRGGELFFGEGSRLTVL.

The count of this clone is one. The chain links TRBV6-1 to TRBJ1-1; D uncertain. V was clipped by 11 bases and J by 1 base, with 17 bases between them. This CDR3 region has 14 residues. Germline V gene lookup returns CDR1 MNHNS and CDR2 SASEGT. The CDR3 loop is CAGTDRRGNTEAFF. The CDR3 coding sequence is TGTGCCGGAACCGACCGACGGGGGAACACTGAAGCTTTCTTT.

In nucleotides, the CDR3 is TGCGCCAGCAGCCCCCCGACTAGCGGGGTAACAGATACGCAGTATTTT. It is translated as CASSPPTSGVTDTQYF. The V gene is TRBV5-1, the J gene TRBJ2-3; 11 bases are shared with TRBD2. Trimming at V came to 4 bases and at J to 3 bases, leaving 7 bases not matched to a gene. In germline, CDR1 is SGHRS, CDR2 YFSETQ. The CDR3 totals 16 residues. The whole variable domain, filled in from reference TRBV5-1 and TRBJ2-3, reads KAGVTQTPRYLIKTRGQQVTLSCSPISGHRSVSWYQQTPGQGLQFLFEYFSETQRNKGNFPGRFSGRQFSNSRSEMNVSTLELGDSALYLCASSPPTSGVTDTQYFGPGTRLTVL.

V is TRBV4-3 and J is TRBJ1-5; D might be TRBD1 (5 bases). CDR3 length: 15 residues. Germline CDR1 reads LGHNA; CDR2 reads YSLEER. Trimming left V 4 bases short and J 6 bases short, with 16 bases between. The CDR3 coding sequence is TGCGCCAGCAGCCTTAATTGGCAGGGCAGTCAGCCCCAGCATTTT. Its protein product is CASSLNWQGSQPQHF.

The chain couples TRBV30 to TRBJ2-7; 9 bases align to TRBD1. CDR3 size: 15 residues. Germline V gene sequence: CDR1 GTSNPN, CDR2 SVGIG (reference sequence). Germline trimming cut 3 bases from V and 6 bases from J; bases unmatched to any gene: 12. In nucleotides, the CDR3 is TGTGCCTGGAGCCACTCCGGGACAGGGACTATCGAGCAGTACTTC. It codes for CAWSHSGTGTIEQYF.

The chain links TRBV10-1 to TRBJ1-2, with 9 bases matching TRBD1. The trim removed 2 bases at V and 3 bases at J, leaving 1 base unmatched. Germline lookup yields CDR1 WNHNN and CDR2 SYGVQD (reference sequence). This CDR3 comprises 14 residues. The CDR3 DNA reads as TGCGCCAGCAGTGAGGGACAGGGGTACTATGGCTACACCTTC. Residues: CASSEGQGYYGYTF.

V gene TRBV2 combines with J gene TRBJ2-3; D is unresolved. V shed 6 bases and J shed 2 bases, with 24 bases lying between them. This CDR3 comprises 18 residues. The V gene's germline CDR1 is SNHLY and CDR2 FYNNEI. CDR3 protein: CASRPIVDRSKITDTQYF. The DNA for the CDR3 is TGTGCCAGCAGGCCCATTGTCGACCGGAGTAAGATCACAGATACGCAGTATTTT. Full variable domain (missing parts from reference TRBV2 and TRBJ2-3): EPEVTQTPSHQVTQMGQEVILRCVPISNHLYFYWYRQILGQKVEFLVSFYNNEISEKSEIFDDQFSVERPDGSNFTLKIRSTKLEDSAMYFCASRPIVDRSKITDTQYFGPGTRLTVL.

This clone was observed a few times. This chain joins TRBV28 and TRBJ1-2; 9 nucleotides agree with TRBD1. This CDR3 contains 14 residues. V lost 3 bases and J lost 7; bases outside the gene matches: 6. The germline V gene has CDR1 MDHEN and CDR2 SYDVKM. The CDR3 bases are TGTGCCAGCAGTTTGGTGGGACAGGGCTCTGGCTACACCTTC. Protein product: CASSLVGQGSGYTF.